This TCR beta chain emerged from a study of cytomegalovirus exposure and HLA in healthy donors. The PCR ran on 60 Vbeta and 13 Jbeta primers. Libraries were prepared by immunoSEQ multiplex PCR; TCRdb keeps only in-frame clonotypes and omits some of them. In the table there are about 200,000 clones, 86% of which are singletons. General study results and limits: V- and J-gene trimming in TCR beta was tied to a missense DCLRE1C variant by an analysis performed later. For most TCR sequences rarity was the rule, although some public TCRs occurred in many donors.

The V gene end was trimmed by 5 bases and the J gene end by 8 bases; junction bases not matched to a gene: 10. The CDR3 consists of 14 residues. Germline values: CDR1 LNHDA, CDR2 SQIVND (reference sequence). This clone was detected a few times. No antigen is known for it. The sequencing sample was made of PBMCs. The V call is TRBV19, the J call TRBJ1-1; 8 bases align to TRBD1. The TCR comes from a young woman in good health and CMV-seronegative. CDR3 bases: TGTGCCAGTAGTCTAAACCGGGACAGGCCCGAAGCTTTCTTT. It translates to CASSLNRDRPEAFF.